The 6 T cell receptor beta chains in this list originate from one sample, sequenced in a study of shared clonotypes between healthy human individuals. Here immunoSEQ multiplex PCR was the method, and the copy in TCRdb shows in-frame clones only, minus some. There are 800,000 or so clones in the sample; about 96% occur only once, and approximately 0.2% lies in the top ten. It was CD45RO-negative cells, positively selected for CCR7, that made up naive CD8 cells, with terminally differentiated effector memory CD45RA+ cells excluded. Sequences were obtained from naive CD8+ T cells sorted from blood. Receptors were obtained from a man in his thirties or forties in good health.

The chain is built from TRBV9 and TRBJ2-6; 7 positions match TRBD1. The CDR3 sequence is 18 residues long. V gave up 3 bases and J gave up 0 bases; unmatched junction bases: 9. Germline CDR1 reads SGDLS; CDR2 reads YYNGEE. CDR3 nucleotide sequence: TGTGCCAGCAGCGGCCCGGGACAGAAGAGCTCTGGGGCCAACGTCCTGACTTTC. Translating it yields CASSGPGQKSSGANVLTF.

The rearrangement joins TRBV4-1 to TRBJ2-7; D unresolved. Germline V gene lookup returns CDR1 MGHRA and CDR2 YSYEKL. The V end lost 1 base, the J end lost 3 bases, and 13 bases lay between the germline ends. CDR3 length equals 15 residues. The CDR3 sequence: CASSQVSGRSYEQYF. DNA of the CDR3: TGCGCCAGCAGCCAAGTCAGTGGTAGGAGCTACGAGCAGTACTTC.

The rearrangement links TRBV6-5 to TRBJ2-6; D remains unclear. Germline assignment: CDR1 MNHEY and CDR2 SVGAGI. V lost 7 bases, J lost 9 bases, and 19 bases lay in between. CDR3 size: 15 residues. In DNA form, the CDR3 reads TGTGCCAGCACTTTTGGTGTCTCCCGGGTCAACGTCCTGACTTTC. Translating it yields CASTFGVSRVNVLTF.

V gene TRBV6-1 combines with J gene TRBJ2-5, with no clear D. V lost 7 bases and J 4 bases, leaving 13 bases between the germline ends. Germline V CDR1 and CDR2: MNHNS, SASEGT. The CDR3 length is 13 residues. CDR3 in amino acids: CASTVWSLETQYF. DNA for the CDR3: TGTGCCAGCACGGTTTGGTCGTTAGAGACCCAGTACTTC.

The chain uses TRBV7-9 and TRBJ2-1; 7 bases fit TRBD2. Unmatched junction bases numbered 9, after V lost 4 bases and J lost 3 bases. The germline V gene encodes CDR1 SEHNR and CDR2 FQNEAQ (reference sequence). The CDR3 runs to 16 residues. In nucleotides, the CDR3 is TGTGCCAGCAGCTCGGGCCGGACTAGGGGCTACAATGAGCAGTTCTTC. Protein: CASSSGRTRGYNEQFF.

The chain is built from TRBV29-1 and TRBJ2-5, with 9 nucleotides matching TRBD2. Germline V lookup: CDR1 SQVTM, CDR2 ANQGSEA. The length of the CDR3 is 17 residues. Trimming took 1 base from V and 0 from J; bases not matched to a gene: 9. CDR3 sequence: CSVEGRASGTDQETQYF. CDR3 nucleotides: TGCAGCGTTGAAGGGCGGGCTAGCGGGACCGACCAAGAGACCCAGTACTTC.